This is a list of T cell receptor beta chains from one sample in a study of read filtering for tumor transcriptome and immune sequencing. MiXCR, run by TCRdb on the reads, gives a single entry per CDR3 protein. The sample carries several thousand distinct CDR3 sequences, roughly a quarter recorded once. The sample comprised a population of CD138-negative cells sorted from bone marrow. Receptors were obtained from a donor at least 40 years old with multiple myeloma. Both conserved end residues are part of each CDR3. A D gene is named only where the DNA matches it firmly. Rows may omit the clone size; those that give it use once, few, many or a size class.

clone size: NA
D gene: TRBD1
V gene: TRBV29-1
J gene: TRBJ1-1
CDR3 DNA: TGCAGCGTCGGGACAGGGGGATCCGGGGTGAACACTGAAGCTTTCTTT
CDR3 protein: CSVGTGGSGVNTEAFF

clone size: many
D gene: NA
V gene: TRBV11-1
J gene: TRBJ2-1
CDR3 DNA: TGTGCCAGCAGCCCAGGACCGGAGCAGTTCTTC
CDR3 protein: CASSPGPEQFF

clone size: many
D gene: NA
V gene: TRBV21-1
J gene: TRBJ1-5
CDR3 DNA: TGTGCCAGCACCCAAGGAGGAATTTACAATCAGCCCCAGCATTTT
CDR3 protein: CASTQGGIYNQPQHF

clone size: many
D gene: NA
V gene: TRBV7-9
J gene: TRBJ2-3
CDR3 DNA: TGTGCCAGCAGACCCGGGCGGGATACGCAGTATTTT
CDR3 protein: CASRPGRDTQYF

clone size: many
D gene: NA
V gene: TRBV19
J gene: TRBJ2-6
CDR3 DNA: TGTGCCAGTAGTATAGGTCAAAGTGGCGGGGCCAACGTCCTGACTTTC
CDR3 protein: CASSIGQSGGANVLTF

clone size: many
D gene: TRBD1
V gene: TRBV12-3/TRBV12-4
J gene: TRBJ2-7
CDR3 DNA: TGTGCCAGCAGTTTAGTCGCAGGGGGCGGGAACGAGCAGTACTTC
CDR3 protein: CASSLVAGGGNEQYF

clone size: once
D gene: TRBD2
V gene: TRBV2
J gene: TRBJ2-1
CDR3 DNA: TGTGCCAGCAGTGATGGATTGGACACCGGGGGGGTTGAGCGGTTCTTC
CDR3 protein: CASSDGLDTGGVERFF

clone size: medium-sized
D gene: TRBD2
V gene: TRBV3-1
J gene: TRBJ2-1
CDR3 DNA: TGTGCCAGCAGCCAAGTTAGCGGGGGGTCATTCACGGATGAGCAGTTCTTC
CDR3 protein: CASSQVSGGSFTDEQFF

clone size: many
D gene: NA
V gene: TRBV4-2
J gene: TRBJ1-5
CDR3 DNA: TGTGCCAGCAGCCAAGAAGCAGGGTCTTATCAGCCCCAGCATTTT
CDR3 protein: CASSQEAGSYQPQHF

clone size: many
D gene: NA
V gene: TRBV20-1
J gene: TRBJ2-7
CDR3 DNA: TGCAGTGCTAGAGATATTGAGGATAGCTCCTACGAGCAGTACTTC
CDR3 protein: CSARDIEDSSYEQYF

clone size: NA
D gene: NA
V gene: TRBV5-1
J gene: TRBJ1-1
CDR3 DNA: TGCGCCAGCGGGCGGGAATTGAACACTGTAGCTTTCTTT
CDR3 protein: CASGRELNTVAFF

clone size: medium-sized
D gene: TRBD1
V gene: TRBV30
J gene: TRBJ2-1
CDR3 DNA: TGTGCCGCCCAAGGGGGCGCTTCGTACAATGAGCAGTTCTTC
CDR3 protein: CAAQGGASYNEQFF

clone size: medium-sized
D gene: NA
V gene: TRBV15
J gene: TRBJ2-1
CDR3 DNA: TGTGCCACCAGCAGGACCCGGGGGAACTCCTACAATGAGCAGTTCTTC
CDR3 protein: CATSRTRGNSYNEQFF

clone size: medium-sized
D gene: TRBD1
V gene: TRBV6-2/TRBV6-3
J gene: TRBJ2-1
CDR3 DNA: TGTGCCAGCAGTACTACGACAGGGTCAAGTGAGCAGTTCTTC
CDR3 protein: CASSTTTGSSEQFF

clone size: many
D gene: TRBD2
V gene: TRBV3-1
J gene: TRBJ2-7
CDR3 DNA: TGTGCCAGCAGCCAGGGCGGGAGGGCCTTCGACGAGCAGTACTTC
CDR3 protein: CASSQGGRAFDEQYF

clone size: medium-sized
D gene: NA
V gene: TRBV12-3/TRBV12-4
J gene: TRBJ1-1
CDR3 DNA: TGTGCCAGCAGTTTTAGCCCCAACACTGAAGCTTTCTTT
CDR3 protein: CASSFSPNTEAFF

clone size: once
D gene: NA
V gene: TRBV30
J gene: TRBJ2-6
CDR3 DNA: TGTACCTGGAGTGTAACGGTAACTGGGGCCAACGTCCTGACTTTT
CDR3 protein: CTWSVTVTGANVLTF

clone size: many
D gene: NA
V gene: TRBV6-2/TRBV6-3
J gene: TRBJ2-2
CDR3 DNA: TGTGCCAGCAGTTACGGAAGGAGAGACACCGGGGAGCTGTTTTTT
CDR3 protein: CASSYGRRDTGELFF

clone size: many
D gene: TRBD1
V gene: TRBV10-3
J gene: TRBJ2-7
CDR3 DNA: TGTGCCATCAGCGGGACAGGGAACTACGAGCAGTACTTC
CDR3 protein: CAISGTGNYEQYF

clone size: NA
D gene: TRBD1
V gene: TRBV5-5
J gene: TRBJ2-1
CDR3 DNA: TGTGCCAGCAGCTTGGTAGGGGGCGACAGCTTCTACAACGAGCAGTTCTTC
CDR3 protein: CASSLVGGDSFYNEQFF

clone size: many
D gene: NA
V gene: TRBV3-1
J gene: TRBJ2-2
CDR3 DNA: TGTGCCAGCAGGGACTCGAACACCGGGGAGCTGTTTTTT
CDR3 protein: CASRDSNTGELFF

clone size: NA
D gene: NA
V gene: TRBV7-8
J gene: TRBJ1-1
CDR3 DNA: TGTGCCGGCAGCCTGGAGGATTGGGGCATGTACACTGAAGCTTTCTTT
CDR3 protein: CAGSLEDWGMYTEAFF

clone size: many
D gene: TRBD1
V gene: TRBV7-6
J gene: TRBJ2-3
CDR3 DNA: TGTGCCAGCAGCTTTACGACAGGGGGGCGAGATACGCAGTATTTT
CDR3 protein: CASSFTTGGRDTQYF

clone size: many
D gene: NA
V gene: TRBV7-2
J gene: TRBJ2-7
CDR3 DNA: TGTGCCAGCAGCTTAGGGGGGGTCTACGAGCAGTACTTC
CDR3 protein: CASSLGGVYEQYF

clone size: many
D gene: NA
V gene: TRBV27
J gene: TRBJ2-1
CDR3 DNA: TGTGCCAGCACCGCTGGCAATGAGCAGTTCTTC
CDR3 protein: CASTAGNEQFF

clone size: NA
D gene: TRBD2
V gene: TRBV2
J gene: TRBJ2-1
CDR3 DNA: TGTGCCAGCAGAGGGGGGCTGCTAGCGGGAGGATTCAACTCCTACAATGAGCAGTTCTTC
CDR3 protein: CASRGGLLAGGFNSYNEQFF

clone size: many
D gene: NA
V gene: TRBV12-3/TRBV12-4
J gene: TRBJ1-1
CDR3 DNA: TGTGCCAGCAGTTTATTGAGAGCTGTGGCTGAAGCTTTCTTT
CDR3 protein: CASSLLRAVAEAFF

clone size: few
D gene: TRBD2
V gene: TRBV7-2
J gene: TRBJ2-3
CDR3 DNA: TGTGCCAGCAGCTTAGATCTAGCGGGAGAGGTAGATACGCAGTATTTT
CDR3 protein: CASSLDLAGEVDTQYF

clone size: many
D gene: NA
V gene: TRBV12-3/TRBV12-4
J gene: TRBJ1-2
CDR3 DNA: TGTGCCAGCAGCCTGGTAGCAGGCCCCGGCTACACCTTC
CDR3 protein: CASSLVAGPGYTF

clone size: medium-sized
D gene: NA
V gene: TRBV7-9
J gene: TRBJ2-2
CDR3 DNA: TGTGCCAGCAGCCTAGACGCCGGGGTCACCGGGGAGCTGTTTTTT
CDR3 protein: CASSLDAGVTGELFF

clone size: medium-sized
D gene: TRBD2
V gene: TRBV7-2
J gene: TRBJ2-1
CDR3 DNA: TGTGCCAGCAGCTTATTAACGGGGGGGGGGAATGAGCAGTTCTTC
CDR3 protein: CASSLLTGGGNEQFF

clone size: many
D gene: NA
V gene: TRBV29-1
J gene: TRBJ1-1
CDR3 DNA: TGCAGCGTTGAGAACCCAACGGGCACTGAAGCTTTCTTT
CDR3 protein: CSVENPTGTEAFF

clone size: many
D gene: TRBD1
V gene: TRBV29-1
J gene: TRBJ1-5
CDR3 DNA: TGCAGCGTCGCGGACAGGGTCGGTCTGCAGCCCCAGCATTTT
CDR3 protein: CSVADRVGLQPQHF

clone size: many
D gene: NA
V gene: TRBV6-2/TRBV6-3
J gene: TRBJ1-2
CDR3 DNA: TGTGCCATCAATTCCGGGGACTCTAACTATGGCTACACCTTC
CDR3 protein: CAINSGDSNYGYTF

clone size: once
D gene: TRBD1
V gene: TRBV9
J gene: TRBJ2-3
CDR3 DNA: TGTGCCAGCAGCGTGGCACGCAGGGTCGGGACAGATATGCAGTATTTT
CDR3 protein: CASSVARRVGTDMQYF

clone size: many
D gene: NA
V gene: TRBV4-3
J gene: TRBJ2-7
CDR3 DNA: TGCGCCAGCAGCCAAGACTTCGGGACCACTTACGAGCAGTACTTC
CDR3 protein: CASSQDFGTTYEQYF

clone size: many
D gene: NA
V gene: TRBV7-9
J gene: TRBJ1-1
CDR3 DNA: TGTGCCAGCAGCTTATTGTGGGGCGTGAACACTGAAGCTTTCTTT
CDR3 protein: CASSLLWGVNTEAFF

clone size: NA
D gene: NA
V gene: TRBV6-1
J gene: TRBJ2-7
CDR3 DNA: TGTGCCAGCAGTGAAGCCCAAGGACCTCCAGGACTCGAGCAGTACTTC
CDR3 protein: CASSEAQGPPGLEQYF

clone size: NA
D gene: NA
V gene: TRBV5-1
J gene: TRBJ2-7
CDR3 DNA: TGCGCCATCAGCTCCAGCTCCTACGAGCAGTACTTC
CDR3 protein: CAISSSSYEQYF

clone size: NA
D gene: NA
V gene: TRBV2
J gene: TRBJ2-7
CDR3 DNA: TGTGCCAGCTTGAGGGGCGGCTACGAGCAGTACTTC
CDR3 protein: CASLRGGYEQYF

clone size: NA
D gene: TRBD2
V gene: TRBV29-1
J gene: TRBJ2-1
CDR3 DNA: TGCTGCGTTTCGCGGGAGGTCAATGAACAGTTCTTC
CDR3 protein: CCVSREVNEQFF

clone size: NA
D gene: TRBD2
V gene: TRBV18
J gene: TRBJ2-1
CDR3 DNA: TGTGCCAGCTCACCACCGAGCGGGAGCTCCTACAATGAGCAGTTCTTC
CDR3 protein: CASSPPSGSSYNEQFF

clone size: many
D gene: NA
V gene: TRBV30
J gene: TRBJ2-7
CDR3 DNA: TGTGCCTGGGACTCGAGCTCCTACGAGCGGTACTTC
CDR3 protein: CAWDSSSYERYF

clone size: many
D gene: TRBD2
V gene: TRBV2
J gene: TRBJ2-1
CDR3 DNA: TGTGCCAGCAGTGAGCCTAGCGGGGGCCACAATGAGCAGTTCTTC
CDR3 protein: CASSEPSGGHNEQFF

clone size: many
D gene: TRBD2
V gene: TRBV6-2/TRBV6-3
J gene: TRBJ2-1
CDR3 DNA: TGTGCCAGCAGTTACCCGGGACTAGCGGACCTTTACAATGAGCAGTTCTTC
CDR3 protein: CASSYPGLADLYNEQFF

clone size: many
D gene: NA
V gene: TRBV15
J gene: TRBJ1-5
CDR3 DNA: TGTGCCACCAGCAGAGAAGGCTACACAGGGCAGCCCCAGCATTTT
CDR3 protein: CATSREGYTGQPQHF

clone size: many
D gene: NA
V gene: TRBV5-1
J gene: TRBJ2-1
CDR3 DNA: TGCGCCAGCAGCTCATCGATCTCCTACAATGAGCAGTTCTTC
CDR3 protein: CASSSSISYNEQFF

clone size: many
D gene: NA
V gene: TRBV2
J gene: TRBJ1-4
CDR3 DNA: TGTGCCAGCAGAAATACAGTGACTCCTAATGAAAAACTGTTTTTT
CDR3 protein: CASRNTVTPNEKLFF

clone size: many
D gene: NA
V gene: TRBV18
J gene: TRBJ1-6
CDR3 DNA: TGTGCCAGCTCACCAAACAGGGCCCATAACAATTCACCCCTCCACTTT
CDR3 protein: CASSPNRAHNNSPLHF

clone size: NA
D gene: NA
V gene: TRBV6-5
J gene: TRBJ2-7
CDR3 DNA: TGTGCCAGCTCGCCGGTTTCCTACGAGCAGTACTTT
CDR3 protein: CASSPVSYEQYF

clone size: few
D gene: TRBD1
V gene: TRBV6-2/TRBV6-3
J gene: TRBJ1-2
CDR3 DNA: TGTGCCAGCAGCCCTACCGGGACAGAATATGGCTACACCTTC
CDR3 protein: CASSPTGTEYGYTF

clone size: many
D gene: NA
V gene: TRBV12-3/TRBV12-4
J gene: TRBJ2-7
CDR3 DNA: TGTGCCAGCAGCCAACAGCCCTACGAGCAGTACTTC
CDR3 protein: CASSQQPYEQYF

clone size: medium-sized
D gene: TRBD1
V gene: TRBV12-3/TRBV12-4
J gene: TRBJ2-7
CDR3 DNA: TGTGCCAGCAGCCCGACAGGGGCCGAGCAGTACTTC
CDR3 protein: CASSPTGAEQYF